The 27 T cell receptor beta chains presented below share a single source sample, sequenced in a study of CXCR3-negative and CXCR3-positive naive CD8 T cells. 5' RACE that incorporated UMI labels was used to prepare the TRB cDNA libraries. TCRdb reanalyzed the 5' RACE reads and collapses them to one entry per CDR3 protein, without DNA. The table for this sample gives roughly 7,100 distinct CDR3 sequences. The sequenced sample consisted of naive CXCR3- CD8+ T cells from blood. Subset given: CD45RO-CCR7+CD27+CD95- naive CD8+ T cells lacking CXCR3 (TNR3-). The receptors derive from a human donor in good health. Some clones in this sample may be carry-over from other donors' samples.

This chain joins TRBV20-1 and TRBJ2-2; with no DNA, the TCRdb D assignment of TRBD1 cannot be verified. Germline V lookup: CDR1 DFQATT, CDR2 SNEGSKA (reference sequence). This CDR3 has 16 amino acids. CDR3 residues: CSVPTHNYPNTGELFF.

The CDR3 sequence is CASSEGQGPWYEQFF. This chain uses TRBV11-3 with TRBJ2-1; TCRdb indicates TRBD1, and absent DNA this call remains unverified. The CDR3 is 15 amino acids. CDR1 and CDR2 (germline): SGHNT, YENEEA.

The chain is built from TRBV24-1 and TRBJ2-3; TCRdb outputs TRBD1, but without DNA this stays unchecked. The CDR3 is made up of 16 amino acids. From germline, CDR1 is KGHDR and CDR2 SFDVKD. Here the CDR3 reads CATSDWSTGTTDTQYF.

J is TRBJ2-1 and V is TRBV2; absent DNA, TCRdb's TRBD2 call cannot be checked. Germline V lookup: CDR1 SNHLY, CDR2 FYNNEI. The CDR3 has 14 residues. Here the CDR3 reads CASSDPRLYNEQFF.

By frequency, this clonotype registers medium-sized. The V call is TRBV29-1, the J call TRBJ2-7; the D gene TCRdb calls, TRBD2, cannot be checked with no DNA. The germline V gene encodes CDR1 SQVTM and CDR2 ANQGSEA. The CDR3 contains 12 residues. The CDR3 sequence is CSVGLGAYEQYF.

The rearrangement joins TRBV29-1 to TRBJ2-7. Per germline, CDR1 SQVTM and CDR2 ANQGSEA. CDR3 length equals 13 residues. This chain's CDR3 is CSVDPGDSYEQYF.

The chain has TRBV29-1 and TRBJ2-3; without DNA, the TCRdb call of TRBD2 cannot be checked. CDR1 is SQVTM, CDR2 ANQGSEA, per germline. The CDR3 sequence is 15 residues long. The CDR3 protein is CSVELASGGTDTQYF.

The chain recombines TRBV6-5 with TRBJ2-1; without DNA, the TCRdb call of TRBD1 cannot be checked. The length of the CDR3 is 16 residues. Looked up from germline, CDR1 is MNHEY and CDR2 is SVGAGI. The CDR3 here is CASSYSSGQVLDEQFF.

CDR3 region: CASSVTGTDTQYF. The chain links TRBV9 to TRBJ2-3; TCRdb selects TRBD1, and the lack of DNA leaves this call unchecked. The CDR3 runs 13 residues. Germline V lookup: CDR1 SGDLS, CDR2 YYNGEE.

V and J are TRBV4-1 and TRBJ2-4; TCRdb's D call, TRBD1, is unchecked because there is no DNA. The CDR3 has 14 residues. Germline V gene sequence: CDR1 MGHRA, CDR2 YSYEKL. CDR3 sequence: CASSHGDGQHIQYF.

Its frequency marks this clonotype as medium-sized. The rearrangement uses TRBV29-1 and TRBJ2-7; TCRdb outputs TRBD1, but without DNA this stays unchecked. The CDR3 has 13 residues. The germline V gene has CDR1 SQVTM and CDR2 ANQGSEA. The CDR3 is CSVEGPGSYEQYF.

Measured by frequency, this clonotype is medium-sized. The V and J genes are TRBV29-1 and TRBJ2-7. The CDR3 sequence is 12 residues long. The germline gives CDR1 SQVTM, CDR2 ANQGSEA. CDR3 sequence reads: CSVGVTIYEQYF.

Judged by frequency, this clonotype is medium-sized. The genes are TRBV12-3 or TRBV12-4 and TRBJ2-1; there is no DNA to check the TCRdb D call of TRBD1. The CDR3 runs 16 residues. The CDR3 is CASSFVQASSYNEQFF.

Frequency places this clonotype as medium-sized. The chain links TRBV5-1 to TRBJ2-3; TCRdb lists TRBD1, though no DNA is available to test this call. From germline, CDR1 is SGHRS and CDR2 YFSETQ. The CDR3 has 15 amino acids. CDR3: CASSLSGQYTDTQYF.

In terms of frequency, this clonotype is medium-sized. The CDR3 sequence: CSVEWIGWTGDTDTQYF. J is TRBJ2-3 and V is TRBV29-1; TCRdb's D call, TRBD1, is unchecked because there is no DNA. The CDR3 is made up of 17 amino acids. In germline, CDR1 is SQVTM, CDR2 ANQGSEA.

The genes are TRBV9 and TRBJ1-1; TCRdb's D gene call, TRBD1, goes unchecked for lack of DNA. The germline CDR1 and CDR2 sequences are SGDLS and YYNGEE. This CDR3 has 12 amino acids. The CDR3 loop reads CASSPSGVEAFF.

The CDR3 loop reads CRIGQGEEKLFF. The chain is built from TRBV29-1 and TRBJ1-4; the TRBD1 assignment by TCRdb is unverifiable without DNA. This CDR3 has 12 residues. Germline V gives CDR1 SQVTM, CDR2 ANQGSEA. The full variable domain, its missing parts supplied by reference TRBV29-1 and TRBJ1-4, is SAVISQKPSRDICQRGTSLTIQCQVDSQVTMMFWYRQQPGQSLTLIATANQGSEATYESGFVIDKFPISRPNLTFSTLTVSNMSPEDSSIYLCRIGQGEEKLFFGSGTQLSVL.

The rearrangement joins TRBV4-1 to TRBJ2-1; TCRdb lists TRBD1, though no DNA is available to test this call. CDR3 length: 15 amino acids. Looked up from germline, CDR1 is MGHRA and CDR2 is YSYEKL. The chain's CDR3 is CASSQVGQGADEQFF.

The rearrangement joins TRBV29-1 to TRBJ2-1; no DNA is available, so the TRBD2 call from TCRdb remains unchecked. Germline V lookup: CDR1 SQVTM, CDR2 ANQGSEA. The CDR3 runs to 14 residues. CDR3 amino acids: CSVELAGRGNEQFF.

The rearrangement uses TRBV2 and TRBJ2-3. The CDR3 has 14 residues. CDR1 is SNHLY and CDR2 is FYNNEI in the germline V gene. CDR3 sequence: CASEPDLPTDTQYF.

CDR3 sequence reads: CSVGGTAYEKYF. The gene calls are TRBV29-1 and TRBJ2-7; as DNA is missing, the TRBD1 call by TCRdb cannot be tested. The CDR3 consists of 12 residues. CDR1 is SQVTM and CDR2 is ANQGSEA in the germline V gene.

This clonotype is deemed medium-sized by its frequency. The chain links TRBV29-1 to TRBJ2-7. This CDR3 region has 15 residues. Germline values: CDR1 SQVTM, CDR2 ANQGSEA. The CDR3 region is CSVPMAGSDSYEQYF.

The chain joins TRBV7-8 to TRBJ1-2. This CDR3 region has 12 residues. Germline-derived CDR1 and CDR2 are SGHVS and FQNEAQ. CDR3 in amino acids: CASSLAGSGYTF.

Considering frequency, this clonotype is medium-sized. This sequence joins TRBV5-5 and TRBJ1-1. In germline, CDR1 is SGHKS, CDR2 YYEKEE (reference sequence). The CDR3 has 14 amino acids. CDR3 sequence: CASSLAQPNTEAFF.

By frequency, this clonotype is medium-sized (0.01 to 0.1%). The CDR3 protein is CASSPVAEYEQYF. The chain carries TRBV12-3 or TRBV12-4 and TRBJ2-7; TCRdb indicates TRBD1, and absent DNA this call remains unverified. There are 13 residues in the CDR3.

This clonotype is identified as medium-sized from frequency. This rearrangement joins TRBV6-6 to TRBJ2-5; as DNA is missing, the TRBD2 call by TCRdb cannot be tested. Per the germline V gene, CDR1 is MNHNY and CDR2 is SVGAGI (reference sequence). The CDR3 has 14 residues. CDR3 sequence: CASSYELAGETQYF.

Its frequency marks this clonotype as medium-sized (0.01 to 0.1%). The chain joins TRBV20-1 to TRBJ1-1; no DNA is available, so the TRBD1 call from TCRdb remains unchecked. The CDR3 contains 14 residues. Germline CDR1 and CDR2: DFQATT and SNEGSKA (reference sequence). This CDR3 is CRGDSERINTEAFF.